This T cell receptor (beta chain) originates from a study of T-cell memory formation after mild COVID-19. To note about this clonotype: As yet, its antigen is unknown.

General study findings and limits: Clones shrinking between day 15 and 85 showed a balanced CD4/CD8 split, and those that grew later tilted toward CD4+.

The length of the CDR3 is 14 residues. Germline CDR1 and CDR2: MNHNS and SASEGT. Germline trimming cut 3 bases from V and 1 base from J; bases unmatched to any gene: 1. TCRdb reprocessed the 5' RACE reads via MiXCR and lists one record per CDR3 protein. The sample has about 470,000 distinct CDR3 sequences; 25% are singletons. The genes are TRBV6-1 and TRBJ2-3, with 7 bases lining up with TRBD1. Input material: PBMCs or a T cell subset sorted from them (not recorded which). The sequence derives from an adult woman who had mild COVID-19 (a few samples of this study predate the infection). Cell type and time point are not known. CDR3 amino acids: CASSDTGGTDTQYF. The CDR3 DNA reads as TGTGCCAGCAGTGATACAGGGGGCACAGATACGCAGTATTTT.